The clone carrying this T cell receptor beta chain showed up just a few times. Its target is unknown. A multiplex PCR was run with 60 Vbeta primers and 13 Jbeta primers. In the authors' workflow: Later work found tens of millions of unique TCR beta chains, with approximately 12 million shared. TCRdb's table, derived via immunoSEQ multiplex PCR, lists solely in-frame clones and lacks some. V and J calls plus clone size are reproduced from that table; the DNA served to infer D and trimming. Altogether 90,000 to 150,000 clones are present, 55% to 75% being singletons, with the ten largest covering just under 8.5%. This CDR3 region has 14 residues. V dropped 4 bases and J dropped 3 bases, with 12 bases sitting between them. CDR1 SNHLY and CDR2 FYNNEI come from the germline V gene. The data are from a study of cytomegalovirus exposure and HLA in healthy donors. Study observations and caveats: Cytomegalovirus association was listed for 164 TCR beta chains. It was only CMV serostatus that was available as immune exposure information.

The rearrangement joins TRBV2 to TRBJ1-1; maybe TRBD1 (6 bases). The receptor's source is a woman in her thirties or forties in good health and CMV-seropositive. The sequenced sample was PBMCs. The CDR3: CASSADSGYTEAFF. In DNA, the CDR3 is TGTGCCAGCAGTGCGGACAGTGGTTACACTGAAGCTTTCTTT.